This TCR beta chain was obtained from a study of identical twins. Points from the study as a whole: Twin pairs had excess sharing that was weaker in beta out-of-frame sequences. For out-of-frame alpha sequences shared by twins, low generation probability was in excess. Analyses of zero insertions could be partly confounded by invariant MAIT and iNKT cells.

TCRdb itself ran the 5' RACE reads through MiXCR, one entry per CDR3 protein. The sample comprises approximately 630,000 distinct CDR3 sequences, about 7.1% of which are singletons, and roughly 1.6% rests with the top ten. There are a few counts of this clonotype. The antigen remains unidentified. Germline CDR1 reads LNHNV; CDR2 reads YYDKDF (reference sequence). The CDR3 is 15 amino acids. V was trimmed by 0 bases and J by 2 bases, leaving 11 bases between them. Another study also made use of these data, one on yellow fever vaccine responses in identical twins.

This receptor was obtained from a young woman in good health. The sample was PBMCs. The V gene is TRBV15, the J gene TRBJ2-7; tentative D call: TRBD2 (5 bases). The CDR3 bases are TGTGCCACCAGCAGAGATTTAGAGGGAACCTACGAGCAGTACTTC. Translating it yields CATSRDLEGTYEQYF.